This T cell receptor (beta chain) came from a study of blood T cell repertoires in COVID-19. Study-level background: Samples came from the United States, Italy and Spain, spanning acute and convalescent COVID-19.

Only in-frame clones appear in the TCRdb table, and some are missing; sequencing was by immunoSEQ multiplex PCR. The sample holds hundreds of thousands of clones, 88% seen once. Germline V lookup: CDR1 MGHRA, CDR2 YSYEKL. J lost 2 bases, V lost 1 base, and 13 bases had no gene match. This CDR3 spans 18 amino acids. The sequencing sample was made of PBMCs or T cells enriched from blood (not recorded which). This sequence originates from a woman aged 55-69 years in a cohort exposed to, infected with or recovered from COVID-19 (not recorded which). The rearrangement joins TRBV4-1 to TRBJ2-7; 8 nucleotides match TRBD2. The CDR3: CASSQVGGATSRAYEQYF. The CDR3 DNA reads TGCGCCAGCAGCCAAGTCGGGGGGGCGACTAGTAGGGCCTACGAGCAGTACTTC.